This T cell receptor beta chain was sequenced in a study of cytomegalovirus exposure and HLA in healthy donors. Each donor's status was that of a healthy bone marrow donor. While unrecorded immune exposures were likely, the donors were nominally healthy when sampled. With 60 Vbeta and 13 Jbeta primers, the PCR was carried out. Assay used: immunoSEQ multiplex PCR; TCRdb lists only in-frame clones, some missing. Its table records more than 130,000 clones. Of note for this clone: Its cognate antigen is unknown. In the same sample, other DNA sequences code for this CDR3.

Germline lookup yields CDR1 MNHEY and CDR2 SVGAGI. Trimming at V came to 5 bases and at J to 3 bases, leaving 7 bases not matched to a gene. The CDR3 sequence is 15 residues long. Overall study results and limits: A missense variant in DCLRE1C was later tied to TCR beta V- and J-gene trimming. Available immune exposure information was restricted to CMV serostatus only.

The J gene is TRBJ2-7, the V gene TRBV6-5, with 10 bases fitting TRBD1. This clonotype was obtained from a man between 40 and 49 years old in good health and CMV-seronegative. Sample: PBMCs. The CDR3, as DNA: TGTGCCAGCAGTCGGGGGGACAGGGGAAGCTACGAGCAGTACTTC. It is translated as CASSRGDRGSYEQYF.